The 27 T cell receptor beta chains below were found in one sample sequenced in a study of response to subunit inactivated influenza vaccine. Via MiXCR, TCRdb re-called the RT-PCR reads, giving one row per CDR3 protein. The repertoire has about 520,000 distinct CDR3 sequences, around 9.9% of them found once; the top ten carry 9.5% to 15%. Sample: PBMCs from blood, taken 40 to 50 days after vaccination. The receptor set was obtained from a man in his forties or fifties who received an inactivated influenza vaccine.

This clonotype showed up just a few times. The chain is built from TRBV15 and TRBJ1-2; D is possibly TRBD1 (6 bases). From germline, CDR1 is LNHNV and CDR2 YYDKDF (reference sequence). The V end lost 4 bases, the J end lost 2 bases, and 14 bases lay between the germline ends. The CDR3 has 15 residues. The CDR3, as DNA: TGTGCCACCAGCATAGGGACATTCTCCAACTATGGCTACACCTTC. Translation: CATSIGTFSNYGYTF.

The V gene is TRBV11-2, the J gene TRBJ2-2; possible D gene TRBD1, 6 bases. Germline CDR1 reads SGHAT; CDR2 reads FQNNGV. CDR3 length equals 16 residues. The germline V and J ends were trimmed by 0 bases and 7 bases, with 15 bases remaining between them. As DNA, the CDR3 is TGTGCCAGCAGCTTAGATCGTACAGGGCTGGTCGGGGAGCTGTTTTTT. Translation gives CASSLDRTGLVGELFF.

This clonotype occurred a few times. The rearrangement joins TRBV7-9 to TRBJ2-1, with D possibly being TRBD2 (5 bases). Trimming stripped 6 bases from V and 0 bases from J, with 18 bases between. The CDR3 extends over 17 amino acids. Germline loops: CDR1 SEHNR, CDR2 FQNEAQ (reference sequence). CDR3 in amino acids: CASSPRASAGSYNEQFF. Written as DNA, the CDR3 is TGTGCCAGCAGTCCTCGTGCCTCGGCGGGCTCCTACAATGAGCAGTTCTTC.

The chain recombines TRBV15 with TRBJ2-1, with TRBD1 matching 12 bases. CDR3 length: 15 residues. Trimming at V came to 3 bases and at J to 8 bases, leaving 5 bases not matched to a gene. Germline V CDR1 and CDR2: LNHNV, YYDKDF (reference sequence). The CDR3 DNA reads TGTGCCACCAGCAGCCTGGGACAGGGGGCTTATGAGCAGTTCTTC. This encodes CATSSLGQGAYEQFF. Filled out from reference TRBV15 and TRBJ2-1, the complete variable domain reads DAMVIQNPRYQVTQFGKPVTLSCSQTLNHNVMYWYQQKSSQAPKLLFHYYDKDFNNEADTPDNFQSRRPNTSFCFLDIRSPGLGDTAMYLCATSSLGQGAYEQFFGPGTRLTVL.

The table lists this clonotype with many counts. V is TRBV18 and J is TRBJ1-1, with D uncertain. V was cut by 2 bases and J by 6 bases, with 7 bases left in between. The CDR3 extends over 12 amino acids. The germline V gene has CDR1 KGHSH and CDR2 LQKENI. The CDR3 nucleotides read TGTGCCAGCTCACCAACAGAGTCTGAAGCTTTCTTT. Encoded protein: CASSPTESEAFF.

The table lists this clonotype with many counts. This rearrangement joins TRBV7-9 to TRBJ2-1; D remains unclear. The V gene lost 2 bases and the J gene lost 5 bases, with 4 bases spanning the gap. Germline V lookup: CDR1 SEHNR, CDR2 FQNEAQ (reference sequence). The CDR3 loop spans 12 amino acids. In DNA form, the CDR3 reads TGTGCCAGCAGCTTATCCCACAATGAGCAGTTCTTC. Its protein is CASSLSHNEQFF.

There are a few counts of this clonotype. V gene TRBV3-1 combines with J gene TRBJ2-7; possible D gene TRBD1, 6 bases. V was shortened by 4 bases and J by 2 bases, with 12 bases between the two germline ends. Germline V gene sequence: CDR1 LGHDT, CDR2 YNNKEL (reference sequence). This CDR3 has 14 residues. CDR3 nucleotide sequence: TGTGCCAGCAGCCGGACAGTGCTGCCCTACGAGCAGTACTTC. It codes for CASSRTVLPYEQYF.

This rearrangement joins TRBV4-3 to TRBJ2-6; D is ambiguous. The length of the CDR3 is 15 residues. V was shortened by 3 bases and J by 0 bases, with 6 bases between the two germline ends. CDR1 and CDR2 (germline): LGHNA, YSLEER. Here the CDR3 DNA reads TGCGCCAGCAGCCAGAGGATCTCTGGGGCCAACGTCCTGACTTTC. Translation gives CASSQRISGANVLTF.

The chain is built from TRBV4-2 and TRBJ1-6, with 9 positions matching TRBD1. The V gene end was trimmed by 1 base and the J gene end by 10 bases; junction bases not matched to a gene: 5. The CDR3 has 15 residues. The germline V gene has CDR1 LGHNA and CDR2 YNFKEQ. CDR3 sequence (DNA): TGTGCCAGCAGCCAAGCCGGGACAGGGCGCTCACCCCTCCACTTT. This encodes CASSQAGTGRSPLHF.

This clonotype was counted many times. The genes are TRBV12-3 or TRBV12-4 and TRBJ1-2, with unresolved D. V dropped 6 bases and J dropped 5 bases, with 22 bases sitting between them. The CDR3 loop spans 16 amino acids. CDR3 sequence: CASRGMGESAPYGYTF. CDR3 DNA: TGTGCCAGCAGGGGTATGGGAGAGAGCGCACCGTATGGCTACACCTTC.

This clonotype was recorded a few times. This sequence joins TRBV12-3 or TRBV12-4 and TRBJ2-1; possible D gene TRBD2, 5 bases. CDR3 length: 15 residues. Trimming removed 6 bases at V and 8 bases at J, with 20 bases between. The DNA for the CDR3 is TGTGCCAGCAGCAGATCTCGGACTCCGGGGTATGAGCAGTTCTTC. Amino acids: CASSRSRTPGYEQFF.

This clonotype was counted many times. CDR3 sequence reads: CASTPSEFNEQFF. The CDR3 coding sequence is TGTGCCAGCACTCCTTCTGAGTTCAATGAGCAGTTCTTC. V is TRBV12-3 or TRBV12-4 and J is TRBJ2-1; D gene uncertain. Trimming stripped 7 bases from V and 6 bases from J, with 13 bases between. The CDR3 covers 13 residues.

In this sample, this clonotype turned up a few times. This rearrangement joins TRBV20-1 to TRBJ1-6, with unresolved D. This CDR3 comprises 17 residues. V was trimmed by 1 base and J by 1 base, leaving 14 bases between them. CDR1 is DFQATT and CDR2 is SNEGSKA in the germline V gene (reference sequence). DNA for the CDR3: TGCAGTGCTAGAGTTTCCGGAATAGTGTCCTATAATTCACCCCTCCACTTT. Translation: CSARVSGIVSYNSPLHF.

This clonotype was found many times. The CDR3 loop is CASSLTQATYNEQFF. CDR3 DNA: TGTGCCAGCAGTTTAACCCAGGCAACCTACAATGAGCAGTTCTTC. The chain recombines TRBV12-3 or TRBV12-4 with TRBJ2-1; D gene uncertain. The CDR3 is 15 residues long. V was cut by 2 bases and J by 2 bases, with 10 bases left in between.

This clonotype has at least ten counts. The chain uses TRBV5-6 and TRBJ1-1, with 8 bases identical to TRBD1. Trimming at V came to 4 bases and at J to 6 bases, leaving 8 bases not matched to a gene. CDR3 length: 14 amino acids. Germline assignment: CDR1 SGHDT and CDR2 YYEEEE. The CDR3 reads CASSTTGGSAEAFF. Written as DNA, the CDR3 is TGTGCCAGCAGCACAACAGGGGGGTCGGCTGAAGCTTTCTTT.

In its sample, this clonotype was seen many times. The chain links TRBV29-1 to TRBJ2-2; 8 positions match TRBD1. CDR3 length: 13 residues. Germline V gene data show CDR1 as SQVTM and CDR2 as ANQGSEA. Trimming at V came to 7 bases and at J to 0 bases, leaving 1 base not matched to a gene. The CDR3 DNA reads TGCAGCGCGGACAGGGCGAACACCGGGGAGCTGTTTTTT. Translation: CSADRANTGELFF.

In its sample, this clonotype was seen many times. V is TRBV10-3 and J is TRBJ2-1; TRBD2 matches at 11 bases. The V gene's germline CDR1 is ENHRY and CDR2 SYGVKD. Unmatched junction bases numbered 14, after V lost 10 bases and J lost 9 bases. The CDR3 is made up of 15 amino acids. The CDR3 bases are TGTGCCACGAGAACTAGCGGGAGCGGAGTCAGTGAGCAGTTCTTC. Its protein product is CATRTSGSGVSEQFF.

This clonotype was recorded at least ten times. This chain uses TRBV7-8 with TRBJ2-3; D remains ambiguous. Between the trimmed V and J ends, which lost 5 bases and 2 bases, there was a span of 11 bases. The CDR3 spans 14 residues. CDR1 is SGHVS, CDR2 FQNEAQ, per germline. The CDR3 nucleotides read TGTGCCAGCAGCCCCGGATTTAACACAGATACGCAGTATTTT. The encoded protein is CASSPGFNTDTQYF.

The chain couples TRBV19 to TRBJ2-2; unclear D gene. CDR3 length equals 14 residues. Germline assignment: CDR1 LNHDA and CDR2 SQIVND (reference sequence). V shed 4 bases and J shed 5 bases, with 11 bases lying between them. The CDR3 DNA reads TGTGCCAGTAGTACGGAGCCGAGAACCGGGGAGCTGTTTTTT. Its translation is CASSTEPRTGELFF.

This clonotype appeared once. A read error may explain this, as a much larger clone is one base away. The CDR3 here is CASSSRDSLQNTRYF. The CDR3 DNA sequence: TGTGCCAGCAGTTCAAGGGACAGCTTACAAAATACGCGGTATTTT. V and J are TRBV12-3 or TRBV12-4 and TRBJ2-3; 7 nucleotides line up with TRBD1. This CDR3 has 15 residues.

CDR3 sequence (DNA): TGTGCCAGCAGCCCCGGACTAGCGGGGGGGTGGCAAGAGACCCAGTACTTC. As protein: CASSPGLAGGWQETQYF. The chain joins TRBV7-9 to TRBJ2-5, with 15 bases that match TRBD2. CDR1 SEHNR and CDR2 FQNEAQ come from the germline V gene (reference sequence). The CDR3 covers 17 residues. V trimming: 5 bases; J trimming: 2 bases; junction bases outside the gene matches: 6.

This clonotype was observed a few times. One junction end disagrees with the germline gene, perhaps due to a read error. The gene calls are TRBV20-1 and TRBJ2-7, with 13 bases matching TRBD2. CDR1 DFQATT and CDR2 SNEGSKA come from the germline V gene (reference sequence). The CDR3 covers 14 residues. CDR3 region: CSARDVGLAGVPLF. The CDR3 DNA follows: TGCAGTGCTAGAGACGTAGGACTAGCGGGGGTTCCCCTCTTC.

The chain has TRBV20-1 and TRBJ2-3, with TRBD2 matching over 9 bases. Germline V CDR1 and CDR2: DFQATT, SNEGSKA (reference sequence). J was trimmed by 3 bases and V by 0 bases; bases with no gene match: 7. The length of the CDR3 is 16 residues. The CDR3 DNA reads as TGCAGTGCTAGAGATCCCGCGGGAGGGCCGACAGATACGCAGTATTTT. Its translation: CSARDPAGGPTDTQYF.

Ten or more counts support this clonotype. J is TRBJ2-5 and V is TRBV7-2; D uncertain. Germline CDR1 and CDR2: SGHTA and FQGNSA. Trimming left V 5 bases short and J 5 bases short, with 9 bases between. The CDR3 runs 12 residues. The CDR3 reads CASSLGWETQYF. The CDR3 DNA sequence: TGTGCCAGCAGCCTCGGGTGGGAGACCCAGTACTTC.

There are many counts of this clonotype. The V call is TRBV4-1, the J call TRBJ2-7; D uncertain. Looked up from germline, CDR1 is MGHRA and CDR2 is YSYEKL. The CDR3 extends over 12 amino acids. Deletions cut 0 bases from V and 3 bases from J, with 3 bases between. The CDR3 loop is CASSQDDYEQYF. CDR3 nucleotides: TGCGCCAGCAGCCAAGACGACTACGAGCAGTACTTC.

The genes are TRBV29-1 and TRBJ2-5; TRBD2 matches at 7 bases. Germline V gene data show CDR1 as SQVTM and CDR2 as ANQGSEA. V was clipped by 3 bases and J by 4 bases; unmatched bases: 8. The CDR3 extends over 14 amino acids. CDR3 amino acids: CSVEAGGSSETQYF. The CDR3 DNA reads TGCAGCGTTGAGGCGGGCGGGAGTTCAGAGACCCAGTACTTC.

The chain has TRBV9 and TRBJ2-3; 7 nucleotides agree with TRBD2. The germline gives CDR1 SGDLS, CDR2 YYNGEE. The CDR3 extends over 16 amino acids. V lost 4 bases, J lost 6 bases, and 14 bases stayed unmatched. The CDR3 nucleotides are TGTGCCAGCAGCCTCTTTGGGGAGGGAGGTGCGGATACGCAGTATTTT. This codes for CASSLFGEGGADTQYF.